This note documents a single T cell receptor beta chain sequence. The data are from a study of T cells in tuberculosis. The repertoire was sequenced with immunoSEQ multiplex PCR; TCRdb's copy has only in-frame clones and lacks some. Of about 33,000 clones detected, about 90% appear once; the ten largest clones hold roughly 7.7%. This receptor was obtained from a donor aged 10 to 29 with latent tuberculosis or without tuberculosis infection. Some clones in this sample may be carry-over from other donors' samples. Sequencing input: PBMCs.

This CDR3 reads CASSVVSGTSGRQFF. Here the CDR3 DNA reads TGTGCCAGCAGTGTAGTTTCCGGGACTAGCGGGAGGCAGTTCTTC. This sequence joins TRBV6-1 and TRBJ2-1, with TRBD2 matching over 14 bases. V trimming: 4 bases; J trimming: 12 bases; junction bases outside the gene matches: 8. This CDR3 is 15 amino acids long. The germline CDR1 and CDR2 sequences are MNHNS and SASEGT.